One sample yielded the 22 T cell receptor beta chains listed below, sequenced in a study of beta chain features in type 1 diabetes. What was sequenced were expressed TCRB transcripts, since all of the isolated RNA had been reverse transcribed. The data were produced by immunoSEQ multiplex PCR, yet TCRdb's version contains in-frame clones alone and is incomplete. Of a few hundred thousand clones in the sample, 13% to 15% were seen once. The sequenced material came from central memory CD4+ T cells from blood. The receptors shown here come from a man aged 25 to 45 in good health.

This clone was observed a few times. The J gene is TRBJ1-2, the V gene TRBV6-1, with D maybe TRBD1 (5 bases). This CDR3 has 15 residues. The V gene's germline CDR1 is MNHNS and CDR2 SASEGT. V lost 3 bases, J lost 0 bases, and 11 bases lay in between. Here the CDR3 DNA reads TGTGCCAGCAGTGACGCAGGGTTTTCTAACTATGGCTACACCTTC. Translating it yields CASSDAGFSNYGYTF.

The gene calls are TRBV19 and TRBJ1-6, with TRBD1 as a possible D gene (5 bases). The germline CDR1 and CDR2 sequences are LNHDA and SQIVND (reference sequence). V lost 9 bases and J lost 11, with 17 bases in between. This CDR3 contains 13 residues. For the CDR3, the DNA is TGTGCCAGCAAAGACAGACGTATGACACCCCTCCACTTT. Its translation is CASKDRRMTPLHF. The complete variable domain, with remaining parts taken from reference TRBV19 and TRBJ1-6, reads DGGITQSPKYLFRKEGQNVTLSCEQNLNHDAMYWYRQDPGQGLRLIYYSQIVNDFQKGDIAEGYSVSREKKESFPLTVTSAQKNPTAFYLCASKDRRMTPLHFGNGTRLTVT.

The chain has TRBV7-8 and TRBJ1-4, with 9 bases that match TRBD1. Germline loops: CDR1 SGHVS, CDR2 FQNEAQ. J lost 4 bases, V lost 4 bases, and 4 bases had no gene match. The CDR3 contains 15 residues. Written as DNA, the CDR3 is TGTGCCAGCAGCTATCGGACAGGGGTTAATGAAAAACTGTTTTTT. This gives the protein CASSYRTGVNEKLFF.

This clone was detected only a few times. J is TRBJ2-3 and V is TRBV7-2; D might be TRBD2 (6 bases). CDR1 and CDR2 from the germline V gene are SGHTA and FQGNSA. The CDR3 runs to 14 residues. Trimming removed 5 bases at V and 2 bases at J, with 11 bases between. The CDR3 DNA is TGTGCCAGCAGCCGGCGGGGAAACACAGATACGCAGTATTTT. Protein: CASSRRGNTDTQYF.

The chain carries TRBV21-1 and TRBJ2-1. TRBV21-1 is classified as a pseudogene. This CDR3 contains 14 residues. In DNA form, the CDR3 reads TGTGCCAGCAGCGGATTGACCGGTTGGGATGAGCAGTTCTTC. Its protein is CASSGLTGWDEQFF.

There are a few counts of this clone. A much larger clone differs by one base, so this may be a read error. This chain joins TRBV7-7 and TRBJ2-5, with D perhaps matching TRBD2 (5 bases). CDR1 is SSHAT, CDR2 FNYEAQ, per germline (reference sequence). V was shortened by 5 bases and J by 3 bases, with 22 bases between the two germline ends. This CDR3 has 17 amino acids. The CDR3 nucleotides are TGTGCCAGCAGCCGCGGGTGCTCCGGGGTGGCTAAAGAGACCCAGTACTTC. The encoded protein is CASSRGCSGVAKETQYF.

This clone was recorded a few times. The chain employs TRBV6-5 and TRBJ1-2; TRBD1 is a possible D gene (6 bases). In germline, CDR1 is MNHEY, CDR2 SVGAGI. V was shortened by 0 bases and J by 7 bases, with 15 bases between the two germline ends. CDR3 length: 15 residues. CDR3 sequence reads: CASSYSFRGTGGYTF. For the CDR3, the DNA is TGTGCCAGCAGTTACTCGTTCAGGGGAACGGGTGGCTACACCTTC.

This clone was seen many times. This chain links TRBV5-5 with TRBJ2-1, with 7 positions matching TRBD1. There are 15 residues in the CDR3. The germline CDR1 and CDR2 sequences are SGHKS and YYEKEE (reference sequence). With V trimmed by 2 bases and J by 6 bases, 8 bases remained unmatched. The CDR3 protein is CASSFRQGDSNEQFF. CDR3 sequence (DNA): TGTGCCAGCAGCTTCCGCCAGGGGGATAGCAATGAGCAGTTCTTC.

The chain combines TRBV6-1 with TRBJ1-3; D is undetermined. CDR1 is MNHNS, CDR2 SASEGT, per germline. This CDR3 has 15 residues. Trimming pared 2 bases from V and 0 bases from J, leaving 8 bases between. CDR3 loop: CASSEQAISGNTIYF. The CDR3 DNA sequence: TGTGCCAGCAGTGAACAGGCGATCTCTGGAAACACCATATATTTT.

V and J are TRBV29-1 and TRBJ1-4, with TRBD1 as a possible D gene (5 bases). V lost 4 bases to trimming and J lost 7 bases, with 10 bases between them. The CDR3 sequence is 12 residues long. Germline V gene lookup returns CDR1 SQVTM and CDR2 ANQGSEA. In nucleotides, the CDR3 is TGCAGCGTTGCTGCGGGGGGTGAAAAACTGTTTTTT. Its protein product is CSVAAGGEKLFF.

This clone was found many times. V and J are TRBV9 and TRBJ2-2, with D uncertain. Trimming left V 4 bases short and J 3 bases short, with 13 bases between. This CDR3 region has 15 residues. CDR1 SGDLS and CDR2 YYNGEE come from the germline V gene. The CDR3 DNA reads TGTGCCAGCAGCCTTGGACCCGAATACACCGGGGAGCTGTTTTTT. Its protein is CASSLGPEYTGELFF.

This clone was detected only a few times. This chain joins TRBV13 and TRBJ2-2, with unresolved D. Trimming removed 0 bases at V and 1 base at J, with 9 bases between. The germline gives CDR1 PRHDT, CDR2 FYEKMQ (reference sequence). The CDR3 has 16 amino acids. This CDR3 reads CASSLGLVRNTGELFF. In DNA form, the CDR3 reads TGTGCCAGCAGCTTAGGTCTGGTCCGGAACACCGGGGAGCTGTTTTTT.

This clone was counted a few times. The chain carries TRBV2 and TRBJ1-5, with 9 bases fitting TRBD1. CDR3 length equals 13 residues. Per germline, CDR1 SNHLY and CDR2 FYNNEI. J lost 7 bases, V lost 8 bases, and 6 bases had no gene match. For the CDR3, the DNA is TGTGCCAGCGGGGGGACAGGGACCCAGCCCCAGCATTTT. Amino acid sequence: CASGGTGTQPQHF.

The chain has TRBV21-1 and TRBJ1-2; the D call in the table, TRBD1, was not verified against the DNA. TRBV21-1 corresponds to a pseudogene. The CDR3 covers 16 residues. CDR3 sequence (DNA): TGTGCCAGCAGCCATTCGGAGGGGGCGGTTTTTGATGGCTACACCTTC. This gives the protein CASSHSEGAVFDGYTF.

This clone has more than one count but fewer than ten. The chain carries TRBV4-3 and TRBJ2-2, with 7 bases lining up with TRBD1. V shed 3 bases, J shed 0 bases, and the junction held 7 bases outside the gene matches. CDR3 size: 17 residues. Germline V gene data show CDR1 as LGHNA and CDR2 as YSLEER. In DNA, the CDR3 is TGCGCCAGCAGCCACGCGACAGGGCCCGCGAACACCGGGGAGCTGTTTTTT. This sequence encodes CASSHATGPANTGELFF.

This clone was seen a handful of times. This chain uses TRBV5-1 with TRBJ1-3; D gene uncertain. CDR3 length equals 15 residues. V lost 0 bases and J lost 0, with 7 bases in between. Germline V CDR1 and CDR2: SGHRS, YFSETQ. The CDR3 DNA reads as TGCGCCAGCAGCTTGGGCGGAAGCTCTGGAAACACCATATATTTT. Its translation is CASSLGGSSGNTIYF.

This clone was recorded many times. The chain is built from TRBV4-3 and TRBJ1-4; D remains unclear. CDR3 length: 14 amino acids. CDR1 LGHNA and CDR2 YSLEER come from the germline V gene. Trimming took 1 base from V and 8 from J, leaving 11 bases between them. CDR3 nucleotides: TGCGCCAGCAGCCAAGCGGGCAGTGGGGAAAAACTGTTTTTT. The encoded protein is CASSQAGSGEKLFF.

V is TRBV6-1 and J is TRBJ1-1; unclear D gene. With 3 bases removed from V and 1 base from J, the gap between germline ends came to 9 bases. Germline V gene lookup returns CDR1 MNHNS and CDR2 SASEGT. The CDR3 runs 14 residues. Written as DNA, the CDR3 is TGTGCCAGCAGTGAGGTAGGGAAGAACACTGAAGCTTTCTTT. This encodes CASSEVGKNTEAFF.

This clone was observed many times. The chain employs TRBV11-3 and TRBJ2-1, with D uncertain. CDR1 SGHNT and CDR2 YENEEA come from the germline V gene. CDR3 length: 14 amino acids. V lost 1 base to trimming and J lost 1 base, with 5 bases between them. CDR3 sequence reads: CASSLGRSYNEQFF. Written as DNA, the CDR3 is TGTGCCAGCAGCTTAGGCCGGTCCTACAATGAGCAGTTCTTC.

The table lists this clone with a few counts. The J gene is TRBJ1-2, the V gene TRBV7-9; the D is unclear. The CDR3 sequence is 13 residues long. V lost 2 bases and J lost 3, with 7 bases in between. Germline lookup yields CDR1 SEHNR and CDR2 FQNEAQ (reference sequence). The CDR3: CASSLWSDYGYTF. CDR3 sequence (DNA): TGTGCCAGCAGCTTATGGTCAGACTATGGCTACACCTTC.

This clone was detected many times. This chain links TRBV27 with TRBJ1-6; tentatively, D is TRBD1 (5 bases). The CDR3 is made up of 16 amino acids. The germline gives CDR1 MNHEY, CDR2 SMNVEV (reference sequence). Trimming cost V 5 bases and J 0 bases, with 11 bases left between them. CDR3 sequence: CASSPTDVSYNSPLHF. The DNA for the CDR3 is TGTGCCAGCAGTCCGACAGATGTCTCCTATAATTCACCCCTCCACTTT.

The chain's CDR3 is CASGSQGNEQFF. The DNA for the CDR3 is TGTGCCAGCGGGAGTCAGGGCAATGAGCAGTTCTTC. The chain recombines TRBV10-3 with TRBJ2-1; the match to TRBD2 covers 7 bases. From germline, CDR1 is ENHRY and CDR2 SYGVKD. The CDR3 has 12 residues. V shed 10 bases and J 6 bases; nucleotides not matched to a gene: 6.